The TCR beta chain under discussion was sequenced for a study of blood T cell dynamics during melanoma immunotherapy. Some clones are missing from TCRdb's copy, which holds only in-frame ones; the method was immunoSEQ multiplex PCR. The table shows about 5,900 clones, with about 80% occurring only once. The CDR3 totals 13 residues. Germline values: CDR1 ENHRY, CDR2 SYGVKD. V lost 4 bases, J lost 1 base, and 7 bases lay in between. This sample's time point: week 3, after first cycle of checkpoint inhibitor. One draw preceded checkpoint blockade; another followed its first cycle at week 3. The chain has TRBV10-3 and TRBJ1-1; the D gene is possibly TRBD1 (6 bases). This receptor was obtained from a human donor with melanoma. The sample consisted of blood, taken from a patient treated with checkpoint blockade. In DNA form, the CDR3 reads TGTGCCATCAGTGGGGGGCCGAACACTGAAGCTTTCTTT. Translation gives CAISGGPNTEAFF.